This is a list of T cell receptor beta chains from one sample in a study of CD8 T cells in ankylosing spondylitis. From the 5' RACE reads, TCRdb called clonotypes with MiXCR, one entry per CDR3 protein. The data hold a few hundred thousand distinct CDR3 sequences, with 20% to 30% observed a single time. The sequenced sample was blood, either unsorted or a sorted T cell fraction (not recorded which). The receptors were gathered from a male donor with ankylosing spondylitis or in good health (not recorded which). Each CDR3 is given with its conserved first and last residue. A D gene is named only where the DNA matches it firmly. Clone size, where shown, is once, few, many, or a class for clones that have expanded.

v_call: TRBV11-2; j_call: TRBJ2-1; clone_size: many; d_call: NA; cdr3_aa: CASSLRRAGGYNEQFF; cdr3_nt: TGTGCCAGCAGCTTACGAAGGGCTGGAGGGTACAATGAGCAGTTCTTC
v_call: TRBV5-6; j_call: TRBJ2-1; clone_size: few; d_call: TRBD1; cdr3_aa: CASSPGTGLSNEQFF; cdr3_nt: TGTGCCAGCAGCCCCGGGACAGGGCTTTCGAATGAGCAGTTCTTC
v_call: TRBV15; j_call: TRBJ2-7; clone_size: many; d_call: NA; cdr3_aa: CATSRGPDYSYEQYF; cdr3_nt: TGTGCCACCAGCAGAGGACCAGACTACTCCTACGAGCAGTACTTC
v_call: TRBV20-1; j_call: TRBJ2-5; clone_size: NA; d_call: TRBD2; cdr3_aa: CSARQGGETQYF; cdr3_nt: TGCAGTGCTAGACAGGGAGGGGAGACCCAGTACTTC
v_call: TRBV20-1; j_call: TRBJ1-2; clone_size: NA; d_call: TRBD1; cdr3_aa: CSAPTTPDRVNGYTF; cdr3_nt: TGCAGTGCTCCTACTACCCCGGACAGGGTAAATGGCTACACCTTC
v_call: TRBV7-8; j_call: TRBJ1-5; clone_size: few; d_call: TRBD1; cdr3_aa: CASSLGTGRGQPQHF; cdr3_nt: TGTGCCAGCAGCCTCGGGACAGGGAGGGGACAGCCCCAGCATTTT
v_call: TRBV12-3/TRBV12-4; j_call: TRBJ2-2; clone_size: NA; d_call: NA; cdr3_aa: CASIAEIDRSIGELFF; cdr3_nt: TGTGCCAGCATCGCCGAAATAGACAGGAGCATCGGGGAGCTGTTTTTT
v_call: TRBV5-5; j_call: TRBJ2-7; clone_size: few; d_call: NA; cdr3_aa: CASSFGREQYF; cdr3_nt: TGTGCCAGCAGCTTCGGGCGCGAGCAGTACTTC
v_call: TRBV29-1; j_call: TRBJ1-4; clone_size: few; d_call: NA; cdr3_aa: CSVRGGEDEKLFF; cdr3_nt: TGCAGCGTGAGAGGGGGAGAAGATGAAAAACTGTTTTTT
v_call: TRBV29-1; j_call: TRBJ2-5; clone_size: few; d_call: TRBD1; cdr3_aa: CSVEKTGEVETQYF; cdr3_nt: TGCAGCGTGGAAAAGACAGGGGAGGTGGAGACCCAGTACTTC
v_call: TRBV27; j_call: TRBJ1-5; clone_size: NA; d_call: TRBD1; cdr3_aa: CASSKLDRGGSNQPQHF; cdr3_nt: TGTGCCAGCAGTAAGCTCGACAGGGGAGGGAGCAATCAGCCCCAGCATTTT
v_call: TRBV20-1; j_call: TRBJ2-2; clone_size: few; d_call: NA; cdr3_aa: CSAKTRLAFTGELFF; cdr3_nt: TGCAGTGCTAAGACCCGGTTAGCTTTCACCGGGGAGCTGTTTTTT